These T cell receptor beta chains were read from a single sample in a study of CD4+ T cells in melanoma. Sequenced by immunoSEQ multiplex PCR; TCRdb stores in-frame clones only, minus some. This sample has around 100,000 clones, with about nine tenths found just once. Sequenced material: peripheral blood. These receptors were collected from a human donor with melanoma. CDR3s include the opening cysteine and the closing phenylalanine or tryptophan. Each record gives: J gene, V gene, D gene, clone size, CDR3 DNA, CDR3 protein. The D gene is left open where the match is weak. Rows may omit the clone size; those that give it use once, few, many or a size class.

TRBJ1-2	TRBV5-1	-	-	TGCGCCAGCAGCTTGGCCGGGGAGACGATCTATGGCTACACCTTC	CASSLAGETIYGYTF
TRBJ2-5	TRBV27	-	once	TGTGCCAGCAGCCCCGCCCGGAGCCTACAAGAGACCCAGTACTTC	CASSPARSLQETQYF
TRBJ2-3	TRBV5-1	-	-	TGCGCCAGCAGCTCCTCAGGATTTAGCACAGATACGCAGTATTTT	CASSSSGFSTDTQYF
TRBJ1-4	TRBV27	TRBD1	once	TGTGCCAGCAGTTTGGGGGACAGTTTTAATGAAAAACTGTTTTTT	CASSLGDSFNEKLFF
TRBJ1-2	TRBV5-1	-	-	TGCGCCAGCAGCTTGGAGGGCCAGAGGGGTGGCTACACCTTC	CASSLEGQRGGYTF
TRBJ1-2	TRBV7-9	-	once	TGTGCCAGCAGCGACCCGGGCTTACAGGCTTATGGCTACACCTTC	CASSDPGLQAYGYTF
TRBJ2-3	TRBV5-1	-	-	TGCGCCAGCAGCTTGCAGGGGTCCGCCCCCACAGATACGCAGTATTTT	CASSLQGSAPTDTQYF
TRBJ2-7	TRBV27	TRBD2	-	TGTGCCAGCAGTATAGCGGGGGGTTCCTACGAGCAGTACTTC	CASSIAGGSYEQYF
TRBJ2-7	TRBV29-1	-	once	TGCAGCGCCAAGGTGGGACTCACGACCGACGAGCAGTACTTC	CSAKVGLTTDEQYF
TRBJ2-6	TRBV15	-	-	TGTGCCACCAGCCCTATCCTCCCTGGACAGAAAAAACTATCTGGGGCCAACGTCCTGACTTTC	CATSPILPGQKKLSGANVLTF